Below are 22 T cell receptor beta chains sequenced from a single sample in a study of blood T cell repertoires in COVID-19. Profiling relied on immunoSEQ multiplex PCR, and the TCRdb table lists in-frame clones only, not all of them. The profile shows 150,000 to 250,000 clones, around four fifths of them singletons. The specimen was PBMCs or T cells enriched from blood (not recorded which). These receptors were collected from a man aged 35-49 years who had recovered from COVID-19.

The chain couples TRBV3-1 (or the pseudogene TRBV3-2) to TRBJ1-1, with a tentative D call TRBD1 (5 bases). The CDR3 has 14 residues. V dropped 2 bases and J dropped 0 bases, with 7 bases sitting between them. The germline CDR1 and CDR2 sequences are LGHDT and YNNKEL (reference sequence). CDR3 protein: CASSQRGLNTEAFF. The CDR3 nucleotides are TGTGCCAGCAGCCAACGGGGGTTGAACACTGAAGCTTTCTTT.

This clone has a single count. This chain links TRBV2 with TRBJ1-5; TRBD1 matches 10 bases. CDR3 length: 16 amino acids. The germline V gene encodes CDR1 SNHLY and CDR2 FYNNEI. Losses at the gene ends were 5 bases for V and 5 bases for J; bases not matched to a gene: 9. The CDR3: CASSTMTGTGDQPQHF. The CDR3 nucleotides are TGTGCCAGCAGTACTATGACAGGGACAGGGGATCAGCCCCAGCATTTT.

J is TRBJ1-2 and V is TRBV3-1 (or the pseudogene TRBV3-2), with 8 bases matching TRBD1. Germline V gene sequence: CDR1 LGHDT, CDR2 YNNKEL (reference sequence). The CDR3 spans 16 residues. With V trimmed by 0 bases and J by 7 bases, 10 bases remained unmatched. Here the CDR3 DNA reads TGTGCCAGCAGCCAAGATTTGGGGACAGGCAATGGTGGCTACACCTTC. Its translation: CASSQDLGTGNGGYTF.

The chain recombines TRBV19 with TRBJ1-4; D is unclear. CDR1 is LNHDA and CDR2 is SQIVND in the germline V gene (reference sequence). This CDR3 has 17 residues. Trimming took off 1 base at V and 0 bases at J, with 12 bases between the two ends. In DNA, the CDR3 is TGTGCCAGTAGTATAGTATTCGGGTTGGCAACTAATGAAAAACTGTTTTTT. Its protein product is CASSIVFGLATNEKLFF. Together with reference TRBV19 and TRBJ1-4, the CDR3 gives the full variable domain: DGGITQSPKYLFRKEGQNVTLSCEQNLNHDAMYWYRQDPGQGLRLIYYSQIVNDFQKGDIAEGYSVSREKKESFPLTVTSAQKNPTAFYLCASSIVFGLATNEKLFFGSGTQLSVL.

A word on this clone: Germline is not matched at one junction end, which may reflect a read error. The V and J genes are TRBV19 and TRBJ2-1; a weak D match, TRBD2 (5 bases). This CDR3 region has 11 residues. Germline-derived CDR1 and CDR2 are LNHDA and SQIVND (reference sequence). Written as DNA, the CDR3 is TGTGCCAGTAGTGTCCCTAGCCGTCAGGTCTTC. It is translated as CASSVPSRQVF.

This clone was seen a handful of times. The chain recombines TRBV11-1 with TRBJ2-5; D is unresolved. CDR1 and CDR2 from the germline V gene are SGHAT and FQDESV (reference sequence). This CDR3 contains 13 residues. Trimming stripped 2 bases from V and 5 bases from J, with 9 bases between. The CDR3 DNA sequence: TGTGCCAGCAGCTTACTTGGAGAGGAGACCCAGTACTTC. Encoded protein: CASSLLGEETQYF.

The chain is built from TRBV7-3 and TRBJ2-3; 8 nucleotides line up with TRBD1. CDR3 size: 14 residues. From germline, CDR1 is SGHTA and CDR2 FQGTGA. The trim removed 5 bases at V and 6 bases at J, leaving 7 bases unmatched. CDR3: CASSLMDRADTQYF. In DNA, the CDR3 is TGTGCCAGCAGCCTGATGGACAGGGCGGATACGCAGTATTTT.

The gene calls are TRBV18 and TRBJ1-4; 10 positions match TRBD1. Trimming at V came to 6 bases and at J to 8 bases, leaving 6 bases not matched to a gene. CDR1 KGHSH and CDR2 LQKENI come from the germline V gene. There are 14 residues in the CDR3. The DNA of the CDR3 is TGTGCCAGCTCGACAGGGGGCACGGGCGAAAAACTGTTTTTT. Protein: CASSTGGTGEKLFF.

The chain carries TRBV9 and TRBJ2-1; D possibly corresponds to TRBD1 (6 bases). Between the trimmed V and J ends, which lost 2 bases and 5 bases, there was a span of 14 bases. Per germline, CDR1 SGDLS and CDR2 YYNGEE. This CDR3 has 15 residues. The CDR3 DNA reads TGTGCCAGCAGCGTCTGGCAGGGGCCAAACAATGAGCAGTTCTTC. Residues: CASSVWQGPNNEQFF.

This clone counts as medium-sized. The CDR3 protein is CASRAVASGTGELFF. The CDR3 region has the DNA TGTGCCAGTAGGGCAGTGGCCTCAGGAACCGGGGAGCTGTTTTTT. This chain joins TRBV19 and TRBJ2-2, with D unresolved. V gave up 6 bases and J gave up 5 bases, with 16 bases separating them. This CDR3 comprises 15 residues. Germline CDR1 is LNHDA and CDR2 is SQIVND (reference sequence).

Only one count was recorded for this clone. The CDR3 nucleotides read TGTGCCAGCAGCTTACTAACGACAGGGGGCCAAGAGACCCAGTACTTC. Protein product: CASSLLTTGGQETQYF. This chain links TRBV7-2 with TRBJ2-5, with 9 positions matching TRBD1. V lost 2 bases, J lost 1 base, and 5 bases stayed unmatched. Germline CDR1 reads SGHTA; CDR2 reads FQGNSA. The CDR3 is 16 residues long.

The rearrangement links TRBV6-8 to TRBJ2-7; TRBD1 is a possible D gene (6 bases). The germline V and J ends were trimmed by 5 bases and 7 bases, with 6 bases remaining between them. The CDR3 runs 10 residues. CDR1 is MNHGY and CDR2 is SAAAGT in the germline V gene. Here the CDR3 reads CASSQGEQYV. DNA for the CDR3: TGTGCCAGCAGTCAGGGGGAGCAGTACGTC.

A single count supports this clone. The rearrangement links TRBV4-3 to TRBJ2-1; TRBD1 matches 8 bases. Germline lookup yields CDR1 LGHNA and CDR2 YSLEER. The J segment lost 9 bases and the V segment lost 3 bases, leaving 4 bases of the junction unmatched. The CDR3 is 13 residues long. The DNA for the CDR3 is TGCGCCAGCAGCCAGGTACAGGGGGTTGAGCAGTTCTTC. This sequence encodes CASSQVQGVEQFF.

V and J are TRBV10-3 and TRBJ2-2; TRBD2 aligns across 8 bases. Trimming removed 11 bases from V and 1 base from J; junction bases left unmatched: 6. Germline V gene lookup returns CDR1 ENHRY and CDR2 SYGVKD. CDR3 size: 14 residues. The CDR3 loop is CAVLRGGNTGELFF. In DNA form, the CDR3 reads TGTGCCGTCCTTCGGGGGGGGAACACCGGGGAGCTGTTTTTT.

The J gene is TRBJ1-5, the V gene TRBV30, with D uncertain. Per germline, CDR1 GTSNPN and CDR2 SVGIG (reference sequence). The CDR3 length is 13 residues. V lost 0 bases and J lost 1, with 4 bases in between. The CDR3 loop reads CAWSVRSNQPQHF. CDR3 sequence (DNA): TGTGCCTGGAGTGTGCGGAGCAATCAGCCCCAGCATTTT.

The rearrangement links TRBV10-3 to TRBJ1-5, with TRBD1 matching over 7 bases. CDR3 length: 15 residues. Germline V gene sequence: CDR1 ENHRY, CDR2 SYGVKD. V lost 5 bases and J lost 0; bases outside the gene matches: 4. The CDR3, as DNA: TGTGCCATCAGTCCGGGACAGCTTAGCAATCAGCCCCAGCATTTT. As protein: CAISPGQLSNQPQHF.

The chain uses TRBV3-1 (or the pseudogene TRBV3-2) and TRBJ1-2; TRBD1 might be the D (5 bases). Germline V gives CDR1 LGHDT, CDR2 YNNKEL (reference sequence). V lost 4 bases to trimming and J lost 4 bases, with 19 bases between them. This CDR3 comprises 16 residues. The CDR3, as DNA: TGTGCCAGCAGCCTCCTCAGCGGGGCGGATCCCTATGGCTACACCTTC. This codes for CASSLLSGADPYGYTF.

J is TRBJ2-3 and V is TRBV7-8, with D possibly being TRBD2 (5 bases). Trimming cost V 1 base and J 2 bases, with 10 bases left between them. Per germline, CDR1 SGHVS and CDR2 FQNEAQ. CDR3 size: 15 residues. CDR3 nucleotides: TGTGCCAGCAGCTTAGAAAGGAGGACCACAGATACGCAGTATTTT. This sequence encodes CASSLERRTTDTQYF.

The J gene is TRBJ1-1, the V gene TRBV9, with D hard to call. This CDR3 region has 13 residues. Germline loops: CDR1 SGDLS, CDR2 YYNGEE. V lost 4 bases and J lost 7, with 14 bases in between. For the CDR3, the DNA is TGTGCCAGCAGCCTAGCTAAAGAGAGTGAAGCTTTCTTT. Its protein product is CASSLAKESEAFF.

This clone was observed a handful of times. V gene TRBV19 combines with J gene TRBJ1-1, with D tentatively TRBD1 (5 bases). The CDR3 runs 15 residues. V lost 5 bases and J 4 bases, leaving 17 bases between the germline ends. Germline-derived CDR1 and CDR2 are LNHDA and SQIVND (reference sequence). CDR3 protein: CASSLQGLLSTEAFF. CDR3 DNA: TGTGCCAGTAGTCTCCAGGGTTTGCTTTCCACTGAAGCTTTCTTT.

J is TRBJ2-5 and V is TRBV5-1, with D possibly matching TRBD1 (6 bases). The V and J ends lost 4 bases and 0 bases respectively, with 10 bases between them. Germline CDR1 SGHRS, CDR2 YFSETQ. The CDR3 has 14 residues. CDR3 sequence: CASSIGQYQETQYF. The CDR3 DNA reads TGCGCCAGCAGCATCGGACAGTACCAAGAGACCCAGTACTTC.

This clone has more than one count but fewer than ten. This chain links TRBV27 with TRBJ1-2; D remains ambiguous. Trimming cost V 3 bases and J 2 bases, with 7 bases left between them. This CDR3 is 13 amino acids long. Germline assignment: CDR1 MNHEY and CDR2 SMNVEV (reference sequence). The CDR3 DNA follows: TGTGCCAGCAGTTTGGGAGGGAACTATGGCTACACCTTC. Its protein is CASSLGGNYGYTF.